This T cell receptor beta chain was captured by sequencing in a study of blood T cell repertoires in COVID-19. The overall study: COVID-19 samples from acute and convalescent phases originated in the United States, Italy and Spain.

The assay was immunoSEQ multiplex PCR, and TCRdb's table has in-frame clones only and misses some. Of approximately 200,000 clones listed, roughly nine tenths are singletons. The CDR3 is made up of 19 amino acids. Germline V gene sequence: CDR1 MNHEY, CDR2 SMNVEV (reference sequence). The V gene lost 0 bases and the J gene lost 5 bases, with 23 bases spanning the gap. The chain joins TRBV27 to TRBJ2-1; D perhaps matches TRBD1 (6 bases). Source material: PBMCs or T cells enriched from blood (not recorded which). This sequence originates from a woman aged 18-29 years in a cohort exposed to, infected with or recovered from COVID-19 (not recorded which). The CDR3, as DNA: TGTGCCAGCAGTTTATCGTTTCCGCTGGGGGCGTCCGCTGACAATGAGCAGTTCTTC. Its translation: CASSLSFPLGASADNEQFF.